These T cell receptor beta chains were read from a single sample in a study of T cell repertoires in cytomegalovirus infection. TCRdb fed the reads into MiXCR, producing one record per CDR3 protein. The sample gives 450,000 to 600,000 distinct CDR3 sequences, around 11% of which show up once; about 9.4% is in the top ten. The source material was PBMCs. These receptors were taken from a human donor in good health (CMV status not recorded). Some clones in this sample may be carry-over from other donors' samples. The CDR3 runs from the conserved cysteine through the conserved F or W. The D gene is left open where the match is weak. Not all rows give a size; the values are once, few, many and, for expanded clones, a class.

j_call v_call clone_size d_call cdr3_aa cdr3_nt
TRBJ1-3 TRBV15 - - CATSRSGNTIYF TGTGCCACCAGCAGAAGTGGAAACACCATATATTTT
TRBJ2-7 TRBV4-2 many TRBD2 CASSAQLAQIYEQYF TGTGCCAGCAGCGCCCAACTAGCGCAGATCTACGAGCAGTACTTC
TRBJ1-5 TRBV28 many - CASSQSPSNQPQHF TGTGCCAGCAGTCAGTCCCCTAGCAATCAGCCCCAGCATTTT
TRBJ1-3 TRBV6-1 many - CASLRDGGYNTIYF TGTGCCAGCCTAAGGGACGGCGGCTATAACACCATATATTTT
TRBJ2-3 TRBV28 many TRBD1 CASSRDSPSTDTQYF TGTGCCAGCAGTCGGGACAGCCCTAGCACAGATACGCAGTATTTT
TRBJ1-2 TRBV20-1 - - CSARDGAYGNTF TGCAGTGCTAGAGATGGGGCCTATGGCAACACCTTC
TRBJ2-1 TRBV28 many TRBD2 CASRKRETGNEQFF TGTGCCAGCAGAAAGCGGGAGACGGGCAATGAGCAGTTCTTC
TRBJ1-3 TRBV9 many - CASSATLQGGNTIYF TGTGCCAGCAGCGCCACACTCCAGGGCGGAAACACCATATATTTT
TRBJ2-5 TRBV9 many TRBD1 CASSGDRVDQETQYF TGTGCCAGCAGCGGGGACAGGGTGGACCAAGAGACCCAGTACTTC
TRBJ2-6 TRBV20-1 many - CSARGSGLRLISGANVLTF TGCAGTGCTAGGGGTTCGGGACTTCGACTAATCTCTGGGGCCAACGTCCTGACTTTC
TRBJ2-5 TRBV10-3 many - CAIREGTGEETQYF TGTGCCATCAGGGAAGGGACGGGAGAAGAGACCCAGTACTTC
TRBJ2-7 TRBV15 - TRBD2 CATGRESSGSYEQYF TGTGCCACCGGCAGAGAGTCTAGCGGGAGCTACGAGCAGTACTTC
TRBJ1-1 TRBV19 - - CASSITLEGTEAFF TGTGCCAGTAGTATTACGTTGGAGGGCACTGAAGCTTTCTTT